Below are 10 T cell receptor beta chains sequenced from a single sample in a study of blood T cell repertoires in COVID-19. TCRdb's table, derived via immunoSEQ multiplex PCR, lists solely in-frame clones and lacks some. The data hold about 150,000 clones, with less than 90% observed a single time. Sequencing was carried out using peripheral blood. All receptors come from an older woman with acute or convalescent COVID-19.

V and J are TRBV19 and TRBJ1-5; 11 bases are a match to TRBD1. CDR1 is LNHDA, CDR2 SQIVND, per germline (reference sequence). V was pared by 7 bases and J by 7 bases, with 12 bases of the junction left unmatched. The CDR3 has 16 residues. Here the CDR3 DNA reads TGTGCCAGTACCATGGCCCGGGACAGGGGGATACAGCCCCAGCATTTT. It encodes CASTMARDRGIQPQHF.

The genes are TRBV18 and TRBJ2-3, with 8 bases matching TRBD2. With 6 bases clipped from V and 2 bases from J, the junction kept 10 bases outside the gene matches. CDR3 length equals 16 residues. Germline CDR1 is KGHSH and CDR2 is LQKENI. The CDR3 DNA reads as TGTGCCAGCTCCCCCAAGAGCGGGGGACCCACAGATACGCAGTATTTT. It codes for CASSPKSGGPTDTQYF.

This chain uses TRBV9 with TRBJ1-2, with D perhaps matching TRBD1 (6 bases). Germline-derived CDR1 and CDR2 are SGDLS and YYNGEE. V lost 0 bases and J lost 2, with 11 bases in between. The CDR3 runs 15 residues. This CDR3 reads CASSVGAGENYGYTF. CDR3 DNA: TGTGCCAGCAGCGTAGGGGCAGGGGAGAACTATGGCTACACCTTC.

The chain couples TRBV19 to TRBJ2-1; 10 nucleotides agree with TRBD2. Germline V lookup: CDR1 LNHDA, CDR2 SQIVND (reference sequence). Trimming at V came to 5 bases and at J to 0 bases, leaving 7 bases not matched to a gene. The CDR3 covers 17 residues. CDR3 residues: CASSLRTSGTSYNEQFF. The CDR3 bases are TGTGCCAGTAGTCTCAGGACTAGCGGAACCTCCTACAATGAGCAGTTCTTC. The full variable domain, in which reference TRBV19 and TRBJ2-1 provide the parts outside the CDR3, is DGGITQSPKYLFRKEGQNVTLSCEQNLNHDAMYWYRQDPGQGLRLIYYSQIVNDFQKGDIAEGYSVSREKKESFPLTVTSAQKNPTAFYLCASSLRTSGTSYNEQFFGPGTRLTVL.

V and J are TRBV30 and TRBJ2-7; 9 bases agree with TRBD2. The germline V gene has CDR1 GTSNPN and CDR2 SVGIG (reference sequence). The CDR3 runs to 13 residues. With V trimmed by 8 bases and J by 6 bases, 11 bases remained unmatched. CDR3 sequence: CAQDRRGGGEQYF. In nucleotides, the CDR3 is TGTGCCCAGGATAGGCGGGGGGGCGGCGAGCAGTACTTC.

The chain links TRBV28 to TRBJ1-3; 7 positions agree with TRBD1. This CDR3 is built from 16 residues. V trimming: 6 bases; J trimming: 0 bases; junction bases outside the gene matches: 8. CDR1 MDHEN and CDR2 SYDVKM come from the germline V gene. CDR3 region: CASRRDRLISGNTIYF. The CDR3 coding sequence is TGTGCCAGCAGGCGGGACAGACTAATCTCTGGAAACACCATATATTTT.

The chain links TRBV18 to TRBJ1-2; D might be TRBD1 (6 bases). The V end was cut by 2 bases, the J end by 4 bases, with 11 bases between. Germline CDR1 KGHSH, CDR2 LQKENI. The CDR3 spans 14 residues. In DNA form, the CDR3 reads TGTGCCAGCTCACCAAACTCAGGGGTCTATGGCTACACCTTC. This sequence encodes CASSPNSGVYGYTF.

The genes are TRBV24-1 and TRBJ1-2, with 8 bases identical to TRBD1. The V gene end was trimmed by 11 bases and the J gene end by 8 bases; junction bases not matched to a gene: 12. Germline-derived CDR1 and CDR2 are KGHDR and SFDVKD. The CDR3 has 13 amino acids. The CDR3 sequence is CAIWTGPTKGYTF. For the CDR3, the DNA is TGTGCCATCTGGACAGGGCCCACTAAGGGCTACACCTTC.

The genes are TRBV11-2 and TRBJ1-4, with TRBD1 matching 8 bases. J was trimmed by 8 bases and V by 5 bases; bases with no gene match: 4. The CDR3 totals 13 residues. CDR1 is SGHAT and CDR2 is FQNNGV in the germline V gene. The DNA for the CDR3 is TGTGCCAGCAGCCCCAGACAGGGGGAAAAACTGTTTTTT. It is translated as CASSPRQGEKLFF.

The chain joins TRBV18 to TRBJ2-3, with a weak D call TRBD1 (6 bases). Germline CDR1 is KGHSH and CDR2 is LQKENI. The CDR3 covers 14 residues. V lost 0 bases and J 4 bases, leaving 8 bases between the germline ends. As DNA, the CDR3 is TGTGCCAGCTCACCACCAGAGGGGGCAGATACGCAGTATTTT. Translating gives CASSPPEGADTQYF. Looking up the rest from reference TRBV18 and TRBJ2-3 gives the full variable domain: NAGVMQNPRHLVRRRGQEARLRCSPMKGHSHVYWYRQLPEEGLKFMVYLQKENIIDESGMPKERFSAEFPKEGPSILRIQQVVRGDSAAYFCASSPPEGADTQYFGPGTRLTVL.